The TCR beta chain under discussion was sequenced for a study of shared clonotypes between healthy human individuals. Study context: CD4 naive and CD4 memory each took three plates per donor, while CD8 naive took two and CD8 memory one. Study results and caveats: Generation probabilities were higher for clonotypes shared across all four sorted-subset donors than for unshared ones.

The assay was immunoSEQ multiplex PCR, and TCRdb's table has in-frame clones only and misses some. The profile shows 2 million or so clones, about 94% of them singletons. Positively selected for CCR7, the CD45RO-negative cells used as naive CD8 cells excluded terminally differentiated effector memory CD45RA+ cells. Every donor was a Caucasian adult from Nashville, Tennessee. V shed 0 bases, J shed 2 bases, and the junction held 0 bases outside the gene matches. CDR1 is SGHRS, CDR2 YFSETQ, per germline. CDR3 size: 16 residues. A single count supports this clone. The antigen is not known. V is TRBV5-1 and J is TRBJ2-1; TRBD2 matches at 12 bases. Sequencing input: naive CD8+ T cells sorted from blood. This clonotype was sampled from a man younger than 30 in good health. CDR3 region: CASSLGLAGAYNEQFF. In nucleotides, the CDR3 is TGCGCCAGCAGCTTGGGACTAGCGGGGGCCTACAATGAGCAGTTCTTC.